This T cell receptor beta chain emerged from a study of OX40 agonist ivuxolimab in advanced cancers. About the research overall: The dose-escalation group included hepatocellular carcinoma, melanoma, renal cell carcinoma and head and neck cancer. Findings and limits, study-wide: No determination was made of the antigen specificity of the expanded peripheral T cells.

Autoimmune disease history or systemic immunosuppression barred patients. Sequenced by immunoSEQ multiplex PCR; TCRdb stores in-frame clones only, minus some. The table has about 22,000 clones, 65% to 85% seen once. About this clone itself: Its cognate antigen is unknown.

After removal of 5 bases from V and 4 bases from J, the junction contained 10 bases not matched to a gene. Germline CDR1 and CDR2: SEHNR and FQNEAQ (reference sequence). There are 15 residues in the CDR3. The specimen was CD4+ or CD8+ T cells sorted from blood, collected in a trial of the OX40 agonist ivuxolimab. The receptor was isolated from an adult with an advanced solid tumor such as melanoma, head and neck, liver or kidney cancer. The chain combines TRBV7-9 with TRBJ2-7; 8 nucleotides line up with TRBD2. CDR3 DNA sequence: TGTGCCAGCAGCCCCTACCAAGCGGGGGTTTACGAGCAGTACTTC. This encodes CASSPYQAGVYEQYF.